The rows below give T cell receptor beta chains drawn from one sample of a study of OX40 agonist ivuxolimab in advanced cancers. Assay used: immunoSEQ multiplex PCR; TCRdb lists only in-frame clones, some missing. The data show roughly 24,000 clones, 75% to 90% seen once. This sample comprised CD4+ or CD8+ T cells sorted from blood, obtained in a trial of the OX40 agonist ivuxolimab. These receptors all come from an adult with an advanced solid tumor such as melanoma, head and neck, liver or kidney cancer. Both conserved end residues are part of each CDR3. Each record gives: J gene, clone size, V gene, D gene, CDR3 DNA, CDR3 protein. The D gene is left open where the match is weak. Only some rows state a clone size, as once, few, many or a class for expanded clones.

>TRBJ2-4|.|TRBV27|TRBD2
TGTGCCAGCAGTCAGGGGACTAGCGGTAAAAACATTCAGTACTTC
CASSQGTSGKNIQYF
>TRBJ2-7|.|TRBV27|.
TGTGCCAGCAGTTTTACCCCAGCCTCCTACGAGCAGTACTTC
CASSFTPASYEQYF
>TRBJ2-1|.|TRBV28|TRBD1
TGTGCCGGATCCCCTGGGGGGCAGGGGGCGTACAATGAGCAGTTCTTC
CAGSPGGQGAYNEQFF
>TRBJ2-1|once|TRBV6-5|.
TGTGCCAGCTCTCTAGGCAATGAGCAGTTCTTC
CASSLGNEQFF
>TRBJ2-2|.|TRBV6-5|TRBD2
TGTGCCAGCAGTTGGCTAGCGGGGGAGAACACCGGGGAGCTGTTTTTT
CASSWLAGENTGELFF
>TRBJ2-5|once|TRBV19|.
TGTGCCAGTAGTCTCGGGGGACAAGAGACCCAGTACTTC
CASSLGGQETQYF
>TRBJ2-2|.|TRBV11-3|.
TGTGCCAGCAGCCACAGCACCGGGGAGCTGTTTTTT
CASSHSTGELFF
>TRBJ2-1|few|TRBV5-6|.
TGTGCCAGCAGCTTAATTAAAGACGGCTACAATGAGCAGTTCTTC
CASSLIKDGYNEQFF
>TRBJ1-2|.|TRBV9|.
TGTGCCAGCAGCGCAAGAAGTACGGGTGAGGCCGGAGGGGATGGCTACACCTTC
CASSARSTGEAGGDGYTF
>TRBJ2-3|.|TRBV6-5|.
TGTGCCAGCACCTCATCGGTTGGCACAGATACGCAGTATTTT
CASTSSVGTDTQYF
>TRBJ2-1|.|TRBV19|.
TGTGCCAGTAGGGCGGACTGGAATGAGCAGTTCTTC
CASRADWNEQFF
>TRBJ2-7|.|TRBV5-4|.
TGTGCCAGCAGCCAAGAGCCCCCGGACAGCCCGAGCTCCTACGAGCAGTACTTC
CASSQEPPDSPSSYEQYF
>TRBJ2-1|.|TRBV6-5|.
TGTGCCAGCAGGACACAGGGAAGGGAGGATGAGCAGTTCTTC
CASRTQGREDEQFF
>TRBJ2-5|once|TRBV14|.
TGTGCCAGCAGCCAAGCGGGTTCTCGTGAGACCCAGTACTTC
CASSQAGSRETQYF
>TRBJ2-7|.|TRBV5-6|.
TGTGCCAGCAGCTTGGCACAGGGCGGTGAGCAGTACTTC
CASSLAQGGEQYF
>TRBJ1-2|few|TRBV12-1|.
TGTGCCAGCAGCTTTGGCGCCCGACAGATCTACTATGGCTACACCTTC
CASSFGARQIYYGYTF
>TRBJ2-2|.|TRBV5-4|TRBD2
TGTGCCAGCAGCTTGGTGGCGGGAGTGGGAGGCACCGGGGAGCTGTTTTTT
CASSLVAGVGGTGELFF
>TRBJ1-1|.|TRBV4-3|.
TGCGCCAGCAGCCAAGATAGCAGGGCGAACACTGAAGCTTTCTTT
CASSQDSRANTEAFF
>TRBJ2-7|.|TRBV14|TRBD2
TGTGCCAGCAGCCAAATAGCGGGATTCACCTACGAGCAGTACTTC
CASSQIAGFTYEQYF
>TRBJ1-2|.|TRBV19|TRBD1
TGTGCCAGCATTACAGGGGGCCATGGCTACACCTTC
CASITGGHGYTF
>TRBJ2-2|.|TRBV27|TRBD2
TGTGCCAGCAGTTTGACTAGCGGGAGTGGTATCACCGGGGAGCTGTTTTTT
CASSLTSGSGITGELFF
>TRBJ2-1|.|TRBV29-1|.
TGCAGCGTTGAAGCGCTTTACAATGAGCAGTTCTTC
CSVEALYNEQFF
>TRBJ2-5|.|TRBV9|.
TGTGCCAGCAGCGTAGAGGACTATCAAGAGACCCAGTACTTC
CASSVEDYQETQYF
>TRBJ2-3|.|TRBV7-2|TRBD2
TGTGCCAGCAGCATTACTAGCGGCAGCACAGATACGCAGTATTTT
CASSITSGSTDTQYF
>TRBJ2-5|few|TRBV28|.
TGTGCCAGCAGTTTAGAGACTAGGGGGATCTCTATGCGCGGGGACCCACAAGAGACCCAGTACTTC
CASSLETRGISMRGDPQETQYF
>TRBJ1-5|.|TRBV27|.
TGTGCCAGCAGTTTATGGTCTGGGGGCGATCAGCCCCAGCATTTT
CASSLWSGGDQPQHF
>TRBJ2-1|.|TRBV19|.
TGTGCCAGTAGTATATCGGGCGAGCAGTTCTTC
CASSISGEQFF
>TRBJ2-5|.|TRBV5-1|TRBD1
TGCGCCAGCAGCCCGGACAGGGGCCGGTTCGGGGAGACCCAGTACTTC
CASSPDRGRFGETQYF
>TRBJ1-2|few|TRBV29-1|.
TGCAGCGCCCGGGACACCTATGGCTACACCTTC
CSARDTYGYTF
>TRBJ2-2|.|TRBV10-1|.
TGCGCCAGCCAGGACGGACCCACCGGGGAGCTGTTTTTT
CASQDGPTGELFF
>TRBJ2-2|.|TRBV28|.
TGTGCCAGCAGTGGCAGTATTGTGGGAGGACTCACCGGGGAGCTGTTTTTT
CASSGSIVGGLTGELFF
>TRBJ1-1|few|TRBV7-2|.
TGTGCCAGCAGCTTATACCAAGTGAACACTGAAGCTTTCTTT
CASSLYQVNTEAFF
>TRBJ1-6|.|TRBV5-8|.
TGTGCCAGCAGCTTGCAGGGGTTTCGTTCACCCCTCCACTTT
CASSLQGFRSPLHF
>TRBJ2-4|.|TRBV13|.
TGTGCCAGCAGCTTAGCCCAGGGGAACATTCAGTACTTC
CASSLAQGNIQYF
>TRBJ1-5|once|TRBV6-5|.
TGTGCCAGCAGCCACAGTGTAAATCAGCCCCAGCATTTT
CASSHSVNQPQHF
>TRBJ1-2|once|TRBV5-6|.
TGTGCCAGCAGCGAAGCAGGTGGCTACACCTTC
CASSEAGGYTF
>TRBJ2-2|few|TRBV7-8|TRBD2
TGTGCCAGCGAATCCGGGCGGGGGGAGACCGGGGAGCTGTTTTTT
CASESGRGETGELFF
>TRBJ2-7|.|TRBV5-6|.
TGTGCCAGCTCCTCCGGGTTTGCCTACGAGCAGTACTTC
CASSSGFAYEQYF
>TRBJ1-1|.|TRBV29-1|.
TGCAGCGTTGTACAGGGGAACACTGAAGCTTTCTTT
CSVVQGNTEAFF
>TRBJ2-1|.|TRBV19|.
TGTGCCAGTAGCCCGGGCGGTTCATCCTACAATGAGCAGTTCTTC
CASSPGGSSYNEQFF